The following is a TCR beta chain sequence with its context. No antigen is known for it. There are no base qualities to consult, and no much larger clone falls within one base. This specimen comes from a study of T cell repertoires in cytomegalovirus infection (dated by TCRdb to about 2019). About the full investigation: The peptide stimulations were aimed at well-studied HLA-B-restricted epitopes as well as recently identified HLA-C-restricted CMV epitopes, whose presentation resists viral immunomodulation. Donor HLA type was relevant to the analysis, as public TCR beta signatures indicated carriage of CMV infection together with the matching HLA type. The research as a whole found: Carriers of CMV infection plus the relevant HLA type were discriminated by the cumulative frequency of public TCR beta family members in the study cohort and in an independent roughly 380-donor cohort. The ex vivo response was dominated by HLA-C-restricted CMV-specific TCR beta clonotypes, which also provided the single most frequent clonotype in two of eight donors.

Sequencing instrument: Illumina HiSeq 1500. TCRdb reprocessing: public reads trimmed at Q25 with fastp, clones called with MiXCR, in-frame beta chains kept. Here each entry gathers all rows of one CDR3 protein and keeps the most common genes and DNA. This sample has 100,000 to 150,000 distinct CDR3 sequences in its table, and over 25% of those were observed once. The ten biggest clones cover about 53% of the sample. Sample treatment or condition, as interpreted from the label and publication: in vitro stimulation with specific CMV peptide epitopes to enrich CMV-specific T cells. Clipping removes 1 base from V and 6 bases from J, with 6 as the unmatched junction base count. Including the terminal cysteine and phenylalanine, the CDR3 comprises 15 residues. Only the CDR3 DNA is retained, 45 bases long and in frame from the first base. Reading the germline V gene gives CDR1 SGHVS and CDR2 FNYEAQ.

The TCR sequence derives from a human donor in good health (CMV status not recorded). Some clones in this sample may be carry-over from other donors' samples. The sample here was CD8+ T cells from cultured PBMCs, taken from culture after CMV antigen stimulation. The chain is assembled from TRBV7-6 and TRBJ1-1; a stretch of 9 junction bases matches TRBD1. Here the CDR3 is given as CASSLGDRELSEAFF. In nucleotides, the sequence is TGTGCCAGCAGCTTAGGGGACAGGGAGCTATCTGAAGCTTTCTTT.